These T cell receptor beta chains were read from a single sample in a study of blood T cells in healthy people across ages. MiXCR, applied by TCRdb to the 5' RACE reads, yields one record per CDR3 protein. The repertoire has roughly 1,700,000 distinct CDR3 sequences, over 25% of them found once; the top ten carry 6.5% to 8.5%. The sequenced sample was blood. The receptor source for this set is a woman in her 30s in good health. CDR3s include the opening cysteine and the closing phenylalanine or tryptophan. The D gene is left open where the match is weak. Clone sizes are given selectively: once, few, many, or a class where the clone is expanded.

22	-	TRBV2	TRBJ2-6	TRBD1	CASSEDYLPKAGTVSGANVLTF	TGTGCCAGCAGTGAAGATTACCTACCAAAGGCCGGGACAGTATCGGGGGCCAACGTCCTGACTTTC
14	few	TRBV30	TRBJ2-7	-	CAWMGAQRTYEQYF	TGTGCCTGGATGGGGGCTCAGCGGACCTACGAGCAGTACTTC
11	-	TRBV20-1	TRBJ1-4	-	CSARDRGKLFF	TGCAGTGCTAGAGATCGTGGAAAACTGTTTTTT
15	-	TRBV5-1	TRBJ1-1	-	CASSLLRRDGGGAFF	TGCGCCAGCAGTTTATTGAGACGGGACGGAGGGGGAGCTTTCTTT
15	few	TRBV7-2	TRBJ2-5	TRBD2	CASIPSGGPKETQYF	TGTGCCAGCATACCTAGCGGGGGCCCAAAGGAGACCCAGTACTTC
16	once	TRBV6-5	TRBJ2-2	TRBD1	CASSYGDRRSASELFF	TGTGCCAGCAGTTACGGGGACAGACGATCTGCCAGCGAGCTGTTTTTT
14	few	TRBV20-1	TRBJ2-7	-	CSARFPGPSAEQYF	TGCAGTGCTAGATTCCCGGGCCCGTCGGCCGAGCAGTACTTC
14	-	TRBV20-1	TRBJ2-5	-	CSARDFYGAETQYF	TGCAGTGCTAGGGACTTTTACGGGGCCGAGACCCAGTACTTC
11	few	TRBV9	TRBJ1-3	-	CASSARNTIYF	TGTGCCAGCAGCGCAAGAAACACCATATATTTT
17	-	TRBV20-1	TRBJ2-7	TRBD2	CSARNPGLAGGSYEQYF	TGCAGTGCTAGGAACCCTGGACTAGCGGGAGGGTCCTACGAGCAGTACTTC
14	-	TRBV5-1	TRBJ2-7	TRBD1	CASSRTGGIYGQYF	TGCGCCAGCAGCCGTACAGGGGGCATCTACGGGCAGTACTTC
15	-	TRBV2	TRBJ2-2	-	CASRSVTMNTGELFF	TGTGCCAGCAGATCCGTGACAATGAACACCGGGGAGCTGTTTTTT
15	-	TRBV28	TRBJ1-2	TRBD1	CASSSPDREDYGYTF	TGTGCCAGCAGTTCCCCTGACAGGGAAGACTATGGCTACACCTTC
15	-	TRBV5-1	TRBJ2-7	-	CASSLEGLTYNEQYF	TGCGCCAGCAGCTTAGAGGGGCTGACCTACAATGAGCAGTACTTC
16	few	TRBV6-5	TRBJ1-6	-	CASTSSTAGEGSPLHF	TGTGCCAGCACCAGTTCGACTGCAGGGGAAGGATCACCCCTCCACTTT
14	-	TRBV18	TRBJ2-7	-	CASSPDSPEYEQYF	TGTGCCAGCTCCCCCGACAGCCCCGAATACGAGCAGTACTTC
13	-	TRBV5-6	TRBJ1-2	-	CASSAFTLGGYTF	TGTGCCAGCAGCGCGTTTACTCTTGGTGGCTACACCTTC